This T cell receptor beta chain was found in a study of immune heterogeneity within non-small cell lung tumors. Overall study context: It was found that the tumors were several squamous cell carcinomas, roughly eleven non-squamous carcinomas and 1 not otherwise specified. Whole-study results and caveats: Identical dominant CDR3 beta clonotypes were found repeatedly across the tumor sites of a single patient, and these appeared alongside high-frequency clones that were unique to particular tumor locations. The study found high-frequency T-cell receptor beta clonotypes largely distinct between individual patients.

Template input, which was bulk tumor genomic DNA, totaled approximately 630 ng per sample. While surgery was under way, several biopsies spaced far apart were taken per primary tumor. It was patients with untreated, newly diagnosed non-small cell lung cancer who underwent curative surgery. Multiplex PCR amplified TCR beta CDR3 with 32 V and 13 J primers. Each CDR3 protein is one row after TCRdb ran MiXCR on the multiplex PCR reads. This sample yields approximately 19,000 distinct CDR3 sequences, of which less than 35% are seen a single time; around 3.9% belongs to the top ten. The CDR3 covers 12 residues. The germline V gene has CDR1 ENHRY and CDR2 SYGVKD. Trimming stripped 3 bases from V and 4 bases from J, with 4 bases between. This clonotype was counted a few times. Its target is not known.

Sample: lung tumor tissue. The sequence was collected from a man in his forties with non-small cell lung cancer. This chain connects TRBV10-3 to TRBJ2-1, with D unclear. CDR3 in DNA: TGTGCCATCAGTGACAGTTACAATGAGCAGTTCTTC. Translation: CAISDSYNEQFF.